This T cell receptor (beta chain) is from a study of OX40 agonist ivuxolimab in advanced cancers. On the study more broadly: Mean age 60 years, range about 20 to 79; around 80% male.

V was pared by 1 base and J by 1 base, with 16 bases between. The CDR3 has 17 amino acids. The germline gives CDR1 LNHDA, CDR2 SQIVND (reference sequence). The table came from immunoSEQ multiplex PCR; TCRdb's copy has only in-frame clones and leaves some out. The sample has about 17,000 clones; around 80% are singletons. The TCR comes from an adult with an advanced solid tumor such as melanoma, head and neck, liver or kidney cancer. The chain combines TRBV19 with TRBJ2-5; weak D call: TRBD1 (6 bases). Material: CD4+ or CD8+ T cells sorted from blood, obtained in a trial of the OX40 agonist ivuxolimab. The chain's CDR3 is CASSIAFWGHLQETQYF. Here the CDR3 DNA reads TGTGCCAGTAGTATAGCGTTTTGGGGACACCTCCAAGAGACCCAGTACTTC.